This passage covers 32 T cell receptor beta chains from one sample sequenced in a study of shared clonotypes between healthy human individuals. Assay: immunoSEQ multiplex PCR; the TCRdb copy retains only in-frame clones and omits some. Among over a million clones, around 78% were seen once, and the ten largest hold more than 0.45%. The sequenced sample consisted of memory CD4+ T cells from PBMCs. Subset reported: CD45RA-negative fraction. Receptor source: a young man in good health. Some clones in this sample may be carry-over from other donors' samples.

J is TRBJ2-3 and V is TRBV18; D is possibly TRBD2 (5 bases). CDR1 KGHSH and CDR2 LQKENI come from the germline V gene. V lost 5 bases to trimming and J lost 2 bases, with 17 bases between them. The CDR3 runs to 16 residues. The CDR3 coding sequence is TGTGCCAGCTCAGTGGTGAACGGACTGGACACAGATACGCAGTATTTT. It is translated as CASSVVNGLDTDTQYF.

The gene calls are TRBV25-1 and TRBJ1-4, with 9 bases lining up with TRBD1. CDR3 length: 17 amino acids. Germline V CDR1 and CDR2: MGHDK, SYGVNS. J lost 7 bases, V lost 2 bases, and 11 bases had no gene match. CDR3 sequence: CASSEGIGDRVGEKLFF. Written as DNA, the CDR3 is TGTGCCAGCAGTGAAGGGATCGGGGACAGGGTTGGTGAAAAACTGTTTTTT.

The rearrangement links TRBV11-2 to TRBJ1-1; 7 nucleotides match TRBD1. The CDR3 length is 15 residues. Germline trimming cut 7 bases from V and 10 bases from J; bases unmatched to any gene: 18. CDR1 is SGHAT, CDR2 FQNNGV, per germline. The CDR3 bases are TGTGCCAGCAAGTCGGGACAGCGATCAGGGGCTTCAGCTTTCTTT. Translated, it gives CASKSGQRSGASAFF.

This clone has just one count. This chain links TRBV5-1 with TRBJ2-7; 12 bases line up with TRBD2. V was pared by 4 bases and J by 4 bases, with 9 bases of the junction left unmatched. The CDR3 has 16 amino acids. Germline CDR1 SGHRS, CDR2 YFSETQ. This CDR3 reads CASSLGTSGYGYEQYF. DNA for the CDR3: TGCGCCAGCAGCCTAGGGACTAGCGGGTACGGGTACGAGCAGTACTTC. Filled out from reference TRBV5-1 and TRBJ2-7, the complete variable domain reads KAGVTQTPRYLIKTRGQQVTLSCSPISGHRSVSWYQQTPGQGLQFLFEYFSETQRNKGNFPGRFSGRQFSNSRSEMNVSTLELGDSALYLCASSLGTSGYGYEQYFGPGTRLTVT.

The chain carries TRBV5-1 and TRBJ2-2, with D tentatively TRBD2 (6 bases). The V gene's germline CDR1 is SGHRS and CDR2 YFSETQ. V was pared by 4 bases and J by 0 bases, with 7 bases between. The CDR3 loop spans 14 amino acids. CDR3 region: CASSRGSNTGELFF. CDR3 in DNA: TGCGCCAGCAGCCGGGGGTCGAACACCGGGGAGCTGTTTTTT.

CDR3 nucleotides: TGTGCCAGCAGCTTAGATAGGGACACCCGGGCCGATGGCTACACCTTC. Protein sequence: CASSLDRDTRADGYTF. V is TRBV11-2 and J is TRBJ1-2, with a possible D match to TRBD1 (6 bases). The CDR3 is 16 residues long. CDR1 and CDR2 from the germline V gene are SGHAT and FQNNGV. V lost 0 bases and J lost 6, with 17 bases in between.

V usage is TRBV6-6 and J usage is TRBJ2-4; D might be TRBD1 (5 bases). The length of the CDR3 is 14 residues. The germline gives CDR1 MNHNY, CDR2 SVGAGI (reference sequence). V was cut by 7 bases and J by 0 bases, with 10 bases left in between. The CDR3, as DNA: TGTGCCAGCACTTGGGGCCTAGCCAAAAACATTCAGTACTTC. Translation gives CASTWGLAKNIQYF.

This clone was seen only a few times. V usage is TRBV6-6 and J usage is TRBJ1-3; the D gene is possibly TRBD1 (5 bases). The CDR3 runs to 15 residues. Trimming removed 6 bases from V and 0 bases from J, with 12 bases in between. Germline V gene data show CDR1 as MNHNY and CDR2 as SVGAGI (reference sequence). CDR3 nucleotide sequence: TGTGCCAGCAGACGGGACGGGGCCTCTGGAAACACCATATATTTT. It is translated as CASRRDGASGNTIYF.

V gene TRBV7-9 combines with J gene TRBJ1-2, with a possible D match to TRBD1 (6 bases). The CDR3 runs 16 residues. CDR1 is SEHNR, CDR2 FQNEAQ, per germline (reference sequence). V lost 0 bases and J 0 bases, leaving 11 bases between the germline ends. CDR3 in amino acids: CASSLAGGQANYGYTF. The CDR3 region has the DNA TGTGCCAGCAGCTTAGCCGGGGGGCAGGCTAACTATGGCTACACCTTC.

V and J are TRBV6-5 and TRBJ1-1; 9 nucleotides agree with TRBD1. V shed 6 bases and J 0 bases; nucleotides not matched to a gene: 5. The CDR3 runs to 15 residues. CDR1 MNHEY and CDR2 SVGAGI come from the germline V gene. The CDR3 is CASSWTGALNTEAFF. CDR3 coding DNA: TGTGCCAGCAGCTGGACAGGGGCCCTGAACACTGAAGCTTTCTTT.

V is TRBV5-1 and J is TRBJ2-5; D is possibly TRBD2 (5 bases). The V end lost 0 bases, the J end lost 7 bases, and 22 bases lay between the germline ends. Germline CDR1 and CDR2: SGHRS and YFSETQ. CDR3 length: 17 amino acids. CDR3 region: CASSLVGAGTQRATQYF. The CDR3 nucleotides read TGCGCCAGCAGCTTGGTAGGCGCGGGCACCCAGAGAGCGACCCAGTACTTC.

The rearrangement joins TRBV5-6 to TRBJ2-1; 9 nucleotides line up with TRBD2. The CDR3 extends over 16 amino acids. From germline, CDR1 is SGHDT and CDR2 YYEEEE. J gave up 9 bases and V 4 bases, and 14 bases lay outside the gene matches. In nucleotides, the CDR3 is TGTGCCAGCAGCCCCTTAGCGGGAGTGGGGGTCGGTGAGCAGTTCTTC. Translation gives CASSPLAGVGVGEQFF.

V gene TRBV19 combines with J gene TRBJ2-3; D unresolved. Germline assignment: CDR1 LNHDA and CDR2 SQIVND (reference sequence). The CDR3 contains 11 residues. The V gene lost 5 bases and the J gene lost 8 bases, with 8 bases spanning the gap. CDR3: CASSFWGTQYF. CDR3 DNA sequence: TGTGCCAGTAGTTTCTGGGGTACGCAGTATTTT.

This clone was counted between two and nine times. The J gene is TRBJ1-2, the V gene TRBV6-5; TRBD1 might be the D (6 bases). The V end was cut by 8 bases, the J end by 8 bases, with 15 bases between. CDR1 is MNHEY and CDR2 is SVGAGI in the germline V gene. The CDR3 has 12 amino acids. The CDR3 protein is CASSPSTGGYTF. The CDR3 bases are TGTGCCAGCTCCCCGTCGACAGGAGGCTACACCTTC.

This chain links TRBV30 with TRBJ2-7; D perhaps matches TRBD2 (6 bases). V was cut by 6 bases and J by 6 bases, with 12 bases left in between. The germline V gene encodes CDR1 GTSNPN and CDR2 SVGIG (reference sequence). The CDR3 runs 11 residues. CDR3 in amino acids: CACGSWSEQYF. The CDR3 bases are TGTGCCTGCGGGAGCTGGTCCGAGCAGTACTTC.

V usage is TRBV11-3 and J usage is TRBJ2-3; D perhaps matches TRBD1 (5 bases). The CDR3 contains 13 residues. Trimming removed 3 bases at V and 5 bases at J, with 9 bases between. Germline V lookup: CDR1 SGHNT, CDR2 YENEEA. CDR3 bases: TGTGCCAGCAGCTTGACAGCTCTAGATACGCAGTATTTT. Protein product: CASSLTALDTQYF.

This clone was seen only once. The chain links TRBV9 to TRBJ2-3; 10 nucleotides match TRBD2. The CDR3 spans 14 residues. CDR1 is SGDLS, CDR2 YYNGEE, per germline. Trimming at V came to 3 bases and at J to 5 bases, leaving 3 bases not matched to a gene. Here the CDR3 DNA reads TGTGCCAGCAGCGGGAGACTAGCGGGAGATACGCAGTATTTT. Amino acids: CASSGRLAGDTQYF.

The gene calls are TRBV7-2 and TRBJ1-6; 7 bases are a match to TRBD1. V shed 3 bases, J shed 10 bases, and the junction held 6 bases outside the gene matches. The length of the CDR3 is 14 residues. The germline V gene has CDR1 SGHTA and CDR2 FQGNSA. CDR3 in amino acids: CASSFDRVVSPLHF. The CDR3 nucleotides read TGTGCCAGCAGCTTCGACAGGGTTGTGTCACCCCTCCACTTT.

V usage is TRBV2 and J usage is TRBJ2-1; D is unclear. Trimming removed 8 bases from V and 3 bases from J, with 5 bases in between. There are 11 residues in the CDR3. The V gene's germline CDR1 is SNHLY and CDR2 FYNNEI. The chain's CDR3 is CASLIYNEQFF. CDR3 in DNA: TGTGCCAGCCTTATCTACAATGAGCAGTTCTTC. Together with reference TRBV2 and TRBJ2-1, the CDR3 gives the full variable domain: EPEVTQTPSHQVTQMGQEVILRCVPISNHLYFYWYRQILGQKVEFLVSFYNNEISEKSEIFDDQFSVERPDGSNFTLKIRSTKLEDSAMYFCASLIYNEQFFGPGTRLTVL.

The rearrangement uses TRBV27 and TRBJ2-7; 9 nucleotides agree with TRBD1. The CDR3 loop spans 17 amino acids. Germline CDR1 is MNHEY and CDR2 is SMNVEV (reference sequence). V was clipped by 0 bases and J by 0 bases; unmatched bases: 6. The CDR3 spells CASSLSVRDRASYEQYF. CDR3 DNA sequence: TGTGCCAGCAGTTTATCCGTAAGGGACAGGGCCTCCTACGAGCAGTACTTC.

This clone has just a few counts. The chain recombines TRBV19 with TRBJ2-5, with D perhaps TRBD1 or TRBD2 (5 bases each). The CDR3 covers 11 residues. Germline CDR1 reads LNHDA; CDR2 reads SQIVND (reference sequence). V lost 4 bases and J 7 bases, leaving 7 bases between the germline ends. The CDR3 here is CASSRDLTQYF. DNA for the CDR3: TGTGCCAGTAGTAGGGACCTGACCCAGTACTTC.

This chain links TRBV18 with TRBJ2-7, with TRBD2 matching 9 bases. Germline trimming cut 2 bases from V and 0 bases from J; bases unmatched to any gene: 2. CDR3 length equals 15 residues. Per the germline V gene, CDR1 is KGHSH and CDR2 is LQKENI. The CDR3 reads CASSPGSGSSYEQYF. The CDR3 DNA follows: TGTGCCAGCTCACCAGGTAGCGGGAGCTCCTACGAGCAGTACTTC.

In this sample, this clone turned up a few times. This sample includes further DNA sequences coding for the same CDR3. The chain carries TRBV27 and TRBJ2-7, with D maybe TRBD1 (5 bases). CDR1 and CDR2 from the germline V gene are MNHEY and SMNVEV (reference sequence). V was shortened by 1 base and J by 0 bases, with 10 bases between the two germline ends. The CDR3 sequence is 15 residues long. CDR3 in DNA: TGTGCCAGCAGTTTATTAGGTCAGGGCTCCTACGAGCAGTACTTC. It translates to CASSLLGQGSYEQYF.

The chain links TRBV15 to TRBJ2-3; D call uncertain. The CDR3 runs to 12 residues. Between the trimmed V and J ends, which lost 5 bases and 2 bases, there was a span of 5 bases. The germline gives CDR1 LNHNV, CDR2 YYDKDF (reference sequence). The CDR3 DNA reads as TGTGCCACCAGCGGCTCCACAGATACGCAGTATTTT. Amino acid sequence: CATSGSTDTQYF.

The count of this clone is one. The gene calls are TRBV7-9 and TRBJ2-1; tentative D call: TRBD2 (6 bases). The germline V gene encodes CDR1 SEHNR and CDR2 FQNEAQ (reference sequence). CDR3 size: 15 residues. Trimming removed 7 bases from V and 3 bases from J, with 16 bases in between. Written as DNA, the CDR3 is TGTGCCAGCACCCCACCGGGACTGCTCTACAATGAGCAGTTCTTC. Protein sequence: CASTPPGLLYNEQFF.

The CDR3 loop reads CASSPGLAGSYEQYF. For the CDR3, the DNA is TGTGCCAGCAGCCCCGGACTAGCGGGTTCATACGAGCAGTACTTC. The V call is TRBV5-4, the J call TRBJ2-7; TRBD2 aligns across 11 bases. V gave up 4 bases and J gave up 4 bases; unmatched junction bases: 7. In germline, CDR1 is SGHNT, CDR2 YYREEE (reference sequence). The CDR3 covers 15 residues.

The rearrangement joins TRBV28 to TRBJ1-3, with a weak D call TRBD1 (5 bases). The CDR3 runs 14 residues. V lost 6 bases and J lost 0, with 9 bases in between. Germline assignment: CDR1 MDHEN and CDR2 SYDVKM. The CDR3 bases are TGTGCCAGCAGCCAAGACAGCTCTGGAAACACCATATATTTT. Protein sequence: CASSQDSSGNTIYF. The whole variable domain, remainder taken from reference TRBV28 and TRBJ1-3, is DVKVTQSSRYLVKRTGEKVFLECVQDMDHENMFWYRQDPGLGLRLIYFSYDVKMKEKGDIPEGYSVSREKKERFSLILESASTNQTSMYLCASSQDSSGNTIYFGEGSWLTVV.

The chain employs TRBV30 and TRBJ2-1, with a possible D match to TRBD2 (5 bases). The germline V and J ends were trimmed by 2 bases and 4 bases, with 12 bases remaining between them. CDR1 GTSNPN and CDR2 SVGIG come from the germline V gene (reference sequence). The CDR3 totals 14 residues. The CDR3 DNA is TGTGCCTGGAGTAACGGGGTACGGTACAATGAGCAGTTCTTC. Translating gives CAWSNGVRYNEQFF. Looking up the rest from reference TRBV30 and TRBJ2-1 gives the full variable domain: SQTIHQWPATLVQPVGSPLSLECTVEGTSNPNLYWYRQAAGRGLQLLFYSVGIGQISSEVPQNLSASRPQDRQFILSSKKLLLSDSGFYLCAWSNGVRYNEQFFGPGTRLTVL.

This clone is a singleton in its sample. The chain joins TRBV19 to TRBJ1-2; D possibly corresponds to TRBD1 (6 bases). CDR1 and CDR2 from the germline V gene are LNHDA and SQIVND (reference sequence). The V end was cut by 5 bases, the J end by 4 bases, with 20 bases between. This CDR3 comprises 16 residues. The CDR3 sequence is CASSVRQEGTAYGYTF. In DNA, the CDR3 is TGTGCCAGTAGTGTAAGACAGGAGGGCACGGCCTATGGCTACACCTTC. Variable domain in full (rest from reference TRBV19 and TRBJ1-2): DGGITQSPKYLFRKEGQNVTLSCEQNLNHDAMYWYRQDPGQGLRLIYYSQIVNDFQKGDIAEGYSVSREKKESFPLTVTSAQKNPTAFYLCASSVRQEGTAYGYTFGSGTRLTVV.

The V and J genes are TRBV4-2 and TRBJ2-1; 10 bases agree with TRBD1. The V gene's germline CDR1 is LGHNA and CDR2 YNFKEQ. J lost 8 bases, V lost 3 bases, and 1 base had no gene match. The CDR3 has 13 residues. The CDR3 DNA reads TGTGCCAGCAGCCACGGGACAGGGGATGAGCAGTTCTTC. It is translated as CASSHGTGDEQFF.

The genes are TRBV6-5 and TRBJ1-5; tentative D call: TRBD1 (5 bases). Germline V gene data show CDR1 as MNHEY and CDR2 as SVGAGI. This CDR3 region has 14 residues. V was clipped by 2 bases and J by 5 bases, with 10 bases between them. CDR3 residues: CASSYGATDQPQHF. The CDR3 nucleotides read TGTGCCAGCAGTTACGGGGCGACGGATCAGCCCCAGCATTTT.

About this clone itself: The same CDR3 arises from other DNA sequences in this sample as well. This sequence joins TRBV30 and TRBJ1-5; D uncertain. The CDR3 is 15 amino acids. In germline, CDR1 is GTSNPN, CDR2 SVGIG (reference sequence). The ends were cut back, 0 bases at V and 0 bases at J, with 9 bases in the middle. The DNA of the CDR3 is TGTGCCTGGAGTGTAGGCGGGAATAGCAATCAGCCCCAGCATTTT. Its protein product is CAWSVGGNSNQPQHF.